Listed below are T cell receptor beta chains from one sample, sequenced in a study of cytomegalovirus exposure and HLA in healthy donors. Profiled with immunoSEQ multiplex PCR; TCRdb holds only in-frame clones, not every one. The sample has about 210,000 clones, about 83% seen once. Sequencing input: PBMCs. The receptors originated from a woman aged 50 to 60 in good health and CMV-seropositive. Both conserved end residues are part of each CDR3. The D gene is left open where the match is weak. Not every row has a clone size; where given, it reads once, few, many or a size class.

d_call: TRBD1; v_call: TRBV7-6; j_call: TRBJ2-7; clone_size: NA; cdr3_nt: TGTGCCAGCAGCTTGGGGACAGGCGCCTACGAGCAGTACTTC; cdr3_aa: CASSLGTGAYEQYF
d_call: TRBD2; v_call: TRBV7-2; j_call: TRBJ2-1; clone_size: NA; cdr3_nt: TGTGCCAGCAGCCCAGCGGGGGGTACAACTGAGCAGTTCTTC; cdr3_aa: CASSPAGGTTEQFF
d_call: NA; v_call: TRBV6-5; j_call: TRBJ2-2; clone_size: NA; cdr3_nt: TGTGCCAGCAGTTACTCTAGGCGGGGTGGGTCCGGGGAGCTGTTTTTT; cdr3_aa: CASSYSRRGGSGELFF
d_call: NA; v_call: TRBV7-9; j_call: TRBJ1-1; clone_size: NA; cdr3_nt: TGTGCCAGCAGCTTAGGAAGGTCAGGAGCTTTCTTT; cdr3_aa: CASSLGRSGAFF
d_call: TRBD2; v_call: TRBV5-1; j_call: TRBJ2-2; clone_size: NA; cdr3_nt: TGCGCCAGCAGCAACCCGGGACTAGCGGGGGGGCGGATCACCGGGGAGCTGTTTTTT; cdr3_aa: CASSNPGLAGGRITGELFF
d_call: TRBD1; v_call: TRBV11-2; j_call: TRBJ2-7; clone_size: NA; cdr3_nt: TGTGCCAGCAGCTTAGCAGGGGGCGAGCAGTACTTC; cdr3_aa: CASSLAGGEQYF
d_call: NA; v_call: TRBV5-4; j_call: TRBJ1-2; clone_size: NA; cdr3_nt: TGTGCCAGCAGCACGGGACTATCTGATCGGGGCTACACCTTC; cdr3_aa: CASSTGLSDRGYTF
d_call: TRBD1; v_call: TRBV7-2; j_call: TRBJ2-5; clone_size: NA; cdr3_nt: TGTGCCAGCAGCCCTCAGGACAGGGGTGAGACCCAGTACTTC; cdr3_aa: CASSPQDRGETQYF
d_call: NA; v_call: TRBV4-2; j_call: TRBJ1-3; clone_size: NA; cdr3_nt: TGTGCCAGCAGCCAAGTGACTAGTCCCAGTCCCTCTGGAAACACCATATATTTT; cdr3_aa: CASSQVTSPSPSGNTIYF
d_call: NA; v_call: TRBV2; j_call: TRBJ1-1; clone_size: once; cdr3_nt: TGTGCCAGCAGCCCTTATACAGAAAACACTGAAGCTTTCTTT; cdr3_aa: CASSPYTENTEAFF
d_call: TRBD2; v_call: TRBV5-3; j_call: TRBJ2-1; clone_size: NA; cdr3_nt: TGTGCCAGAAGCCTTTCTAGCGGGGGGAACAATGAGCAGTTCTTC; cdr3_aa: CARSLSSGGNNEQFF
d_call: NA; v_call: TRBV6-5; j_call: TRBJ2-3; clone_size: once; cdr3_nt: TGTGCCAGCAGTGTTAGCGGAGAGCACACAGATACGCAGTATTTT; cdr3_aa: CASSVSGEHTDTQYF
d_call: TRBD1; v_call: TRBV6-5; j_call: TRBJ1-1; clone_size: NA; cdr3_nt: TGTGCCAGCAGTTACTGGGACAGCCCCGCAAGCGCTTTCTTT; cdr3_aa: CASSYWDSPASAFF
d_call: TRBD1; v_call: TRBV2; j_call: TRBJ1-1; clone_size: NA; cdr3_nt: TGTGCCAGCACCCTCGAGACAGGGGGGACTGAAGCTTTCTTT; cdr3_aa: CASTLETGGTEAFF
d_call: NA; v_call: TRBV9; j_call: TRBJ2-4; clone_size: NA; cdr3_nt: TGTGCCAGCAGCCTCGGACTTCTCTCTGCTCAGTACTTC; cdr3_aa: CASSLGLLSAQYF
d_call: NA; v_call: TRBV15; j_call: TRBJ1-2; clone_size: few; cdr3_nt: TGTGCCACCAGCAGAGGTACAGAAGCTGGCTACACCTTC; cdr3_aa: CATSRGTEAGYTF
d_call: NA; v_call: TRBV18; j_call: TRBJ2-3; clone_size: NA; cdr3_nt: TGTGCCAGCTCAGACGGAAGCGCGGATACGCAGTATTTT; cdr3_aa: CASSDGSADTQYF
d_call: NA; v_call: TRBV5-1; j_call: TRBJ2-5; clone_size: NA; cdr3_nt: TGCGCCAGCATGCCCCAGTGGCAGGCGATTAAAGAGACCCAGTACTTC; cdr3_aa: CASMPQWQAIKETQYF
d_call: TRBD1; v_call: TRBV5-1; j_call: TRBJ2-2; clone_size: NA; cdr3_nt: TGCGCCAGCTCCATAGCTGGACAGGGGAACACCGGGGAGCTGTTTTTT; cdr3_aa: CASSIAGQGNTGELFF
d_call: TRBD1; v_call: TRBV7-3; j_call: TRBJ2-7; clone_size: NA; cdr3_nt: TGTGCCAGCAGCTGGCGGACAGGGCTCTACGAGCAGTACTTC; cdr3_aa: CASSWRTGLYEQYF
d_call: NA; v_call: TRBV19; j_call: TRBJ2-3; clone_size: NA; cdr3_nt: TGTGCCAGTAGTATGGCAGCAGGGGTGGATACGCAGTATTTT; cdr3_aa: CASSMAAGVDTQYF
d_call: NA; v_call: TRBV10-2; j_call: TRBJ1-4; clone_size: NA; cdr3_nt: TGCGCCAGCAGTGAAGTCCACAGAGCAACTAATGAAAAACTGTTTTTT; cdr3_aa: CASSEVHRATNEKLFF
d_call: TRBD1; v_call: TRBV6-5; j_call: TRBJ2-5; clone_size: NA; cdr3_nt: TGTGCCAGCAGCCGACAGGGGTACCAACAAGAGACCCAGTACTTC; cdr3_aa: CASSRQGYQQETQYF
d_call: NA; v_call: TRBV6-1; j_call: TRBJ1-5; clone_size: few; cdr3_nt: TGTGCCAGCAGCGGGGAAAACCATAGCAATCAGCCCCAGCATTTT; cdr3_aa: CASSGENHSNQPQHF